A single sample gave rise to the 13 T cell receptor beta chains below, sequenced in a study of OX40 agonist ivuxolimab in advanced cancers. TCRdb's copy holds only in-frame clones and misses some; the assay was immunoSEQ multiplex PCR. This sample has approximately 91,000 clones, with roughly 84% found just once. Material: CD4+ or CD8+ T cells sorted from blood, obtained in a trial of the OX40 agonist ivuxolimab. The source of these receptors is an adult with an advanced solid tumor such as melanoma, head and neck, liver or kidney cancer.

The chain combines TRBV28 with TRBJ2-3; 11 bases match TRBD2. Per the germline V gene, CDR1 is MDHEN and CDR2 is SYDVKM. The CDR3 totals 15 residues. Unmatched junction bases numbered 6, after V lost 6 bases and J lost 4 bases. CDR3 sequence (DNA): TGTGCCAGCAGGACCGGGACTAGCGGAGCAGATACGCAGTATTTT. This gives the protein CASRTGTSGADTQYF.

The chain links TRBV11-2 to TRBJ2-1; 9 bases line up with TRBD2. Germline trimming cut 6 bases from V and 4 bases from J; bases unmatched to any gene: 10. The CDR3 spans 16 residues. Germline loops: CDR1 SGHAT, CDR2 FQNNGV. CDR3: CASRSPRGGDYNEQFF. DNA of the CDR3: TGTGCCAGCAGGAGTCCTCGCGGGGGGGATTACAATGAGCAGTTCTTC.

V and J are TRBV7-9 and TRBJ2-7, with D unresolved. Trimming shortened V by 0 bases and J by 6 bases, and 9 bases separated the two germline ends. The CDR3 covers 13 residues. Germline assignment: CDR1 SEHNR and CDR2 FQNEAQ (reference sequence). CDR3 sequence (DNA): TGTGCCAGCAGCTTAGCCCCTCAATTCGAGCAGTACTTC. Encoded protein: CASSLAPQFEQYF.

This clone has only a few counts. V gene TRBV27 combines with J gene TRBJ2-7; D is uncertain. Trimming stripped 6 bases from V and 6 bases from J, with 15 bases between. Germline V gene lookup returns CDR1 MNHEY and CDR2 SMNVEV (reference sequence). There are 13 residues in the CDR3. The CDR3 DNA follows: TGTGCCAGCAGCAGAGGCGGTACGTCCGAGCAGTACTTC. This encodes CASSRGGTSEQYF.

V usage is TRBV30 and J usage is TRBJ1-2; 9 bases map to TRBD1. With V trimmed by 4 bases and J by 3 bases, 15 bases remained unmatched. Germline loops: CDR1 GTSNPN, CDR2 SVGIG (reference sequence). The CDR3 length is 17 residues. CDR3 in DNA: TGTGCCTGGATCAACGTGGGTCAGGGACAGGGTCACTATGGCTACACCTTC. Translated, it gives CAWINVGQGQGHYGYTF.

J is TRBJ1-2 and V is TRBV19; 10 bases agree with TRBD1. The CDR3 is 14 residues long. V was clipped by 3 bases and J by 7 bases; unmatched bases: 5. Germline assignment: CDR1 LNHDA and CDR2 SQIVND (reference sequence). This CDR3 is CASSIDRGLGGYTF. CDR3 in DNA: TGTGCCAGTAGTATTGACAGGGGGCTAGGTGGCTACACCTTC.

The J gene is TRBJ1-1, the V gene TRBV6-6; D unresolved. Germline values: CDR1 MNHNY, CDR2 SVGAGI (reference sequence). There are 13 residues in the CDR3. Trimming stripped 2 bases from V and 6 bases from J, with 10 bases between. The CDR3 DNA is TGTGCCAGCAGTTACACCGGTCAGTCTGAAGCTTTCTTT. It encodes CASSYTGQSEAFF.

The CDR3 sequence: CASSPWAGGELFF. DNA of the CDR3: TGTGCCAGCTCACCTTGGGCGGGAGGTGAGCTGTTTTTT. The chain carries TRBV18 and TRBJ1-4; no definite D call. V was shortened by 3 bases and J by 14 bases, with 16 bases between the two germline ends. From germline, CDR1 is KGHSH and CDR2 LQKENI. This CDR3 is built from 13 residues.

A note on this clone: At the DNA level, this CDR3 is encoded by other sequences in the same sample as well. The chain combines TRBV6-1 with TRBJ1-5; unclear D gene. Trimming left V 0 bases short and J 3 bases short, with 9 bases between. The CDR3 consists of 15 residues. Germline-derived CDR1 and CDR2 are MNHNS and SASEGT. Here the CDR3 DNA reads TGTGCCAGCAGTGAAGCTGGCGGCCTCAATCAGCCCCAGCATTTT. Its translation: CASSEAGGLNQPQHF.

J is TRBJ2-5 and V is TRBV29-1; 7 nucleotides match TRBD2. This CDR3 is built from 12 residues. Germline V CDR1 and CDR2: SQVTM, ANQGSEA. The V segment lost 6 bases and the J segment 2 bases; nucleotides outside the gene matches: 3. CDR3 loop: CSVSGGQETQYF. Written as DNA, the CDR3 is TGCAGCGTCTCGGGGGGACAAGAGACCCAGTACTTC. Combining the CDR3 with reference TRBV29-1 and TRBJ2-5 gives the whole variable domain SAVISQKPSRDICQRGTSLTIQCQVDSQVTMMFWYRQQPGQSLTLIATANQGSEATYESGFVIDKFPISRPNLTFSTLTVSNMSPEDSSIYLCSVSGGQETQYFGPGTRLLVL.

This chain links TRBV7-2 with TRBJ2-1; TRBD1 is a possible D gene (5 bases). The germline V and J ends were trimmed by 5 bases and 12 bases, with 26 bases remaining between them. The CDR3 has 16 amino acids. Germline CDR1 is SGHTA and CDR2 is FQGNSA. This chain's CDR3 is CASSPGLRVTTMGQFF. The DNA for the CDR3 is TGTGCCAGCAGCCCAGGGTTAAGGGTGACAACCATGGGGCAGTTCTTC.

This clone was picked up one time. This rearrangement joins TRBV7-2 to TRBJ1-6; 9 bases line up with TRBD1. Trimming cost V 11 bases and J 7 bases; bases outside gene matches: 12. The CDR3 has 15 amino acids. CDR1 SGHTA and CDR2 FQGNSA come from the germline V gene. CDR3 amino acids: CACLRRQGENSPLHF. The CDR3 bases are TGTGCCTGCCTTCGAAGACAGGGGGAAAATTCACCCCTCCACTTT.

The chain links TRBV10-3 to TRBJ2-2, with D tentatively TRBD1 (5 bases). CDR1 and CDR2 (germline): ENHRY, SYGVKD. The CDR3 covers 15 residues. V was shortened by 2 bases and J by 0 bases, with 7 bases between the two germline ends. CDR3 amino acids: CAISETGSNTGELFF. CDR3 DNA: TGTGCCATCAGTGAGACAGGCTCGAACACCGGGGAGCTGTTTTTT.